Sequencing of this TCR beta chain was carried out in a study of T cell repertoires in cytomegalovirus infection. The wider study: Epitope selection comprised recently identified HLA-C-restricted CMV epitopes and well-studied HLA-B-restricted CMV epitopes. Based on public TCR beta signatures, there were indications of CMV infection and of a matching HLA type.

Only a few counts were recorded for this clonotype. Its cognate antigen is unknown. CDR3 length equals 14 residues. Germline V lookup: CDR1 LGHNT, CDR2 FRNRAP. With 1 base removed from V and 2 bases from J, the gap between germline ends came to 6 bases. Notes on the study in general: Based on cumulative public TCR beta family frequency, carriers of CMV plus the relevant HLA were identified. The response measured ex vivo was dominated by TCR beta clonotypes (HLA-C-restricted and CMV-specific).

A single record per CDR3 protein comes from TCRdb applying MiXCR to the reads. The data show around 140,000 distinct CDR3 sequences, more than 30% seen once. The input for sequencing was CD8+ T cells from cultured PBMCs, taken from culture after CMV antigen stimulation. This TCR derives from a human donor in good health (CMV status not recorded). Some clones in this sample may be carry-over from other donors' samples. V and J are TRBV12-5 and TRBJ1-5; D possibly corresponds to TRBD1 (6 bases). The CDR3 spells CASGLGQGNQPQHF. Here the CDR3 DNA reads TGTGCTAGTGGTTTGGGACAGGGCAATCAGCCCCAGCATTTT.